This T cell receptor (beta chain) was retrieved from a study of OX40 agonist ivuxolimab in advanced cancers. Clones were sequenced by immunoSEQ multiplex PCR, and TCRdb holds only the in-frame ones, with some missing. The table records about 60,000 clones, approximately 93% of them present only once. Trimming removed 2 bases from V and 2 bases from J, with 15 bases in between. The germline gives CDR1 SQVTM, CDR2 ANQGSEA. The CDR3 has 15 residues. The chain carries TRBV29-1 and TRBJ2-5, with no clear D. This clonotype was sampled from an adult with an advanced solid tumor such as melanoma, head and neck, liver or kidney cancer. Sequencing was performed on CD4+ or CD8+ T cells sorted from blood, taken in a trial of the OX40 agonist ivuxolimab. The CDR3 DNA reads as TGCAGCGTTGAACTTCTTTCGCTAATGCAAGAGACCCAGTACTTC. Translation gives CSVELLSLMQETQYF.